Here is one TCR beta chain with its context. Its antigen remains unknown. The germline CDR1 and CDR2 sequences are KGHSH and LQKENI. The CDR3 consists of 16 residues. Trimming stripped 6 bases from V and 1 base from J, with 18 bases between. TCRdb keeps only in-frame clones here, not all; method: immunoSEQ multiplex PCR. The sample lists about 24,000 clones, 75% to 90% occurring once. The entry originates in a study of OX40 agonist ivuxolimab in advanced cancers. Whole-study results and caveats: With doses of 0.1 to 3.0 mg/kg, CD4+ and CD8+ blood T cells had undergone clonal expansion by week 6. Relative to CD4+, CD8+ T cells held more expanded clones on average.

This receptor was identified in an adult with an advanced solid tumor such as melanoma, head and neck, liver or kidney cancer. The chain is built from TRBV18 and TRBJ1-1, with D tentatively TRBD1 (6 bases). The sample consisted of CD4+ or CD8+ T cells sorted from blood, taken in a trial of the OX40 agonist ivuxolimab. CDR3 in DNA: TGTGCCAGCTCTCATAATGACAGGATTAGGAACACTGAAGCTTTCTTT. This sequence encodes CASSHNDRIRNTEAFF.